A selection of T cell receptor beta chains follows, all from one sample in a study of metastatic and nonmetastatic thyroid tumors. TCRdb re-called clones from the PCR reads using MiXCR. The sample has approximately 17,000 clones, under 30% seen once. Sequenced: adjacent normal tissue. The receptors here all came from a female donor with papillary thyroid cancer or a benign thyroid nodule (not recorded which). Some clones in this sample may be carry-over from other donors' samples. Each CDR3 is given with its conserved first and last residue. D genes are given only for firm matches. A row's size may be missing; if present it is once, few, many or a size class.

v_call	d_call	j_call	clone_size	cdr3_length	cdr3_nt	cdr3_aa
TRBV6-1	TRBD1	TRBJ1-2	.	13	TGTGCCAGCAGTCCCAGGGGGACCGATGGCTACACCTTC	CASSPRGTDGYTF
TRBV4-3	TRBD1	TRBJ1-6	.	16	TGCGCCAGCAGCCAGATCCACGGGACAGGGGGTTCACCCCTCCACTTT	CASSQIHGTGGSPLHF
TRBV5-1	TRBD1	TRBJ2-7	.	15	TGCGCCAGCAGTGGCTTTGGGGACAGGATTCTCGAGCAGTACTTC	CASSGFGDRILEQYF
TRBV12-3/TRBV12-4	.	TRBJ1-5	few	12	TGTGCCAGCAGTACATCGAATCAGCCCCAGCATTTT	CASSTSNQPQHF
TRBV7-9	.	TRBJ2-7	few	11	TGTGCCAGCAGCGACGACTACGAGCAGTACTTC	CASSDDYEQYF
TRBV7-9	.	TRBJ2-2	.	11	TGTGCCAGCAGCTCTTATAGGGAGCTGTTTTTT	CASSSYRELFF
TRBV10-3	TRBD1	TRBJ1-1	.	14	TGTGCCATCAGCCCTACAGGGGCGGGCACTGAAGCTTTCTTT	CAISPTGAGTEAFF
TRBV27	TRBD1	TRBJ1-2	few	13	TGTGCCAGCAGTTTATCGGACAGGGTAGGCTACACCTTT	CASSLSDRVGYTF
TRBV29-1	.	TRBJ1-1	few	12	TGCAGCGTTACCACAGGGAACACTGAAGCTTTCTTT	CSVTTGNTEAFF
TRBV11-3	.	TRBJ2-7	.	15	TGTGCCAGCAGCTTAGATAGCACCCTAGTCGGCGAGCAGTACTTC	CASSLDSTLVGEQYF
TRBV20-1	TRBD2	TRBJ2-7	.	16	TGCAGTGCTAGAGAGGCGGCTAGCGGGAGGTACTACGAGCAGTACTTC	CSAREAASGRYYEQYF
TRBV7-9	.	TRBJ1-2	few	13	TGTGCCAGCAGCGGACAGTTAGACTATGGCTACACCTTC	CASSGQLDYGYTF
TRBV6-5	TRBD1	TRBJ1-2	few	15	TGTGCCAGCAGTTACATGCCAGGGGGCGCGTCGGGCTACACCTTC	CASSYMPGGASGYTF
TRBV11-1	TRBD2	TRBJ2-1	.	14	TGTGCCAGCAGCGCCCGGACTAGCGGGGGGGCCGAGTTCTTC	CASSARTSGGAEFF
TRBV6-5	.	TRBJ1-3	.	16	TGTGCCAGCAGATTACGAGACGCGCATTCTGGAAACACCATATATTTT	CASRLRDAHSGNTIYF
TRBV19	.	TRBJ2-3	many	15	TGTGCCAGTTCCCCGCTACAGGGACCTACTGATACGCAGTATTTT	CASSPLQGPTDTQYF
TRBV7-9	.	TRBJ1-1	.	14	TGTGCCAGCAACCTGGTGTGGGGAAGGTCTGAAGCTTTCTTT	CASNLVWGRSEAFF
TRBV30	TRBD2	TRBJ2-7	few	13	TGTGCCTGGAAGAGAGGAGCGGGAAACGAGCAGTACTTC	CAWKRGAGNEQYF
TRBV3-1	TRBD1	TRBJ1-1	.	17	TGTGCCAGCACCCGAAGAATGGGGACAGGGGAAGGAACTGAAGCTTTCTTT	CASTRRMGTGEGTEAFF
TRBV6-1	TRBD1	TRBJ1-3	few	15	TGTGCCAGCAGCCTTCGAGGGGGCAATGGAAACACCATATATTTT	CASSLRGGNGNTIYF
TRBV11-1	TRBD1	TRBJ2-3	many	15	TGTGCCAGCAGCTTGACAGGGGTTCCCACAGATACGCAGTATTTT	CASSLTGVPTDTQYF
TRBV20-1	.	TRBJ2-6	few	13	TGCAGTACTCAGGGGTCTGGGGCCAACGTCCTGACTTTC	CSTQGSGANVLTF
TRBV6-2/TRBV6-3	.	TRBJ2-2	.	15	TGTGCCAGCAGTTACTCCGGGCCATACACCGGGGAGCTGTTTTTT	CASSYSGPYTGELFF
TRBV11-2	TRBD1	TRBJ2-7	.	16	TGTGCCAGCAGCTCCGGACCGGGACAGTTCTCCTACGAGCAGTACTTC	CASSSGPGQFSYEQYF
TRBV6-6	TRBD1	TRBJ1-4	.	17	TGTGCCAGCAGTTACCCGGGACAGCTTGCAACTAATGAAAAACTGTTTTTT	CASSYPGQLATNEKLFF
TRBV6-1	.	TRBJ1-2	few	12	TGTGCCAGCGTAAGGGGAACGGGGGGCTACACCTTC	CASVRGTGGYTF
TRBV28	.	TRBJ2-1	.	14	TGTGCCACCCGGTCCAGGAGCTCCTACAATGAGCAGTTCTTC	CATRSRSSYNEQFF
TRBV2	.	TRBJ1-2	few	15	TGTGCCAGCAGTGATCCGCTGCGACAGGCGGTCGGCTACACCTTC	CASSDPLRQAVGYTF
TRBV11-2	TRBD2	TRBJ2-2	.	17	TGTGCCAGCAGCCCTTGGGCTAGCGGTTCGAACACCGGGGAGCTGTTTTTT	CASSPWASGSNTGELFF
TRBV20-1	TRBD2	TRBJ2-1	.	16	TGCAGTGCTAGTACGCGGGAGGGCCCCGGAGCCAATGAGCAGTTCTTC	CSASTREGPGANEQFF
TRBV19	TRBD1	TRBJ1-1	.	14	TGTGCCAGTAGTAACCAGGGGGCAAACACTGAAGCTTTCTTT	CASSNQGANTEAFF
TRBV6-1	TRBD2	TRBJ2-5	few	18	TGTGCCAGCAGAGAAACTGTCCCGGGACTAGCGGGAGGAGAGACCCAGTACTTC	CASRETVPGLAGGETQYF
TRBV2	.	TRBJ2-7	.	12	TGTGCCAGCAGTGAAAGGGACTACGAGCAGTACTTC	CASSERDYEQYF
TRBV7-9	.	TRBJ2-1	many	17	TGTGCCAGCAGCTTGCGACCGGGACACAATGGTCTGAGTGAGCAGTTCTTC	CASSLRPGHNGLSEQFF
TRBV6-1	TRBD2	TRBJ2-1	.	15	TGTGCCAGCACCCTGCTAGCGGGGAGTTACAATGAGCAGTTCTTC	CASTLLAGSYNEQFF
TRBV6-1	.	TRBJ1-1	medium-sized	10	TGTGCCAGCAAGCTTCGGGAAGCTTTCTTT	CASKLREAFF
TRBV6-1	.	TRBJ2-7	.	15	TGTGCCAGCAGTGAGGCGGCGGTAGCGGCCTACGAGCAGTACTTC	CASSEAAVAAYEQYF
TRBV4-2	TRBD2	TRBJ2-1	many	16	TGTGCCAGCAGCCTAGAGACTAGCGGGGGGGAGAATGAGCAGTTCTTC	CASSLETSGGENEQFF
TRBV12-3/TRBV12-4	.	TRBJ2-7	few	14	TGTGCCAGCAGCCCTGATGACGGGGCCTACGAGCAGTACTTC	CASSPDDGAYEQYF
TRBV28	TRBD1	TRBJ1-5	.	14	TGTGCCAGCAGTATCGACAGGGTAAGTCAGCCCCAGCATTTT	CASSIDRVSQPQHF
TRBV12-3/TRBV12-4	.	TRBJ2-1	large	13	TGTGCCAGCAAGTTAGGCACCTACAATGAGCAGTTCTTC	CASKLGTYNEQFF
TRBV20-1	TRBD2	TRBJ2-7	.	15	TGCAGTGCTTGGACTAGCGGGAGGGAATCCTACGAGCAGTACTTC	CSAWTSGRESYEQYF
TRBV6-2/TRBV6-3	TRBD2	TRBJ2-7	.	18	TGTGCCAGCAGTTACTCGTTTGGCGGGGGGCGGACTACCTACGAGCAGTACTTC	CASSYSFGGGRTTYEQYF
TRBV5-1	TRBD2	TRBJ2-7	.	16	TGCGCCAGCAGCTCTTCGAGCGGGGGAGGGAACTACGAGCAGTACTTC	CASSSSSGGGNYEQYF
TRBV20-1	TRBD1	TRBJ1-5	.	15	TGCAGTGCTAGAGATTTCCTGGGACAGGATCAGCCCCAGCATTTT	CSARDFLGQDQPQHF
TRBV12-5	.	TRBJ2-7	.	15	TGTGCTAGTAGGGAGCCGGGAAGCTACTCCTACGAGCAGTACTTC	CASREPGSYSYEQYF
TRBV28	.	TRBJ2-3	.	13	TGTGCCAGCAGTTTGCGCGGCCCAGATACGCAGTATTTT	CASSLRGPDTQYF
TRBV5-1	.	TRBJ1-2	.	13	TGCGCCAGCAGCTCCTCTTGGACGGAGGCTAGTACCTTC	CASSSSWTEASTF
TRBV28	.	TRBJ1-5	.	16	TGTGCCAGCAATCCTGCGGACAGCAGGAGCAATCAGCCCCAGCATTTT	CASNPADSRSNQPQHF
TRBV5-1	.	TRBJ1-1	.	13	TGCGCCAGCAGTGTCGGTGGGGAAGTTGAAGCTTTCTTT	CASSVGGEVEAFF